This T cell receptor beta chain is from a study of blood T cells in healthy people across ages. Overall study results and limits: Per-million-T-cell TCR beta diversity fell roughly linearly with age. Unknown CMV status may confound age-related changes in expanded clones.

Combining a sample-barcoded 5' primer with a J-beta primer mix, a second PCR ran for roughly 7 to 12 cycles. TCRdb redid the calling of the 5' RACE reads with MiXCR, one entry per CDR3 protein. The repertoire holds some 900,000 distinct CDR3 sequences, with 25% to 30% as singletons. This clonotype was counted many times. What it recognizes is unknown. CDR3 length: 12 residues. Germline V CDR1 and CDR2: LGHDT, YNNKEL (reference sequence). V lost 5 bases to trimming and J lost 14 bases, with 17 bases between them. Sequenced input: blood. The source of this sequence is a woman aged 80 or over in good health. The chain employs TRBV3-1 and TRBJ2-3; D is perhaps TRBD2 (6 bases). The CDR3 nucleotides are TGTGCCAGCAGCTCGGGACTGCAAGCCGCGTATTTT. Amino acids: CASSSGLQAAYF.